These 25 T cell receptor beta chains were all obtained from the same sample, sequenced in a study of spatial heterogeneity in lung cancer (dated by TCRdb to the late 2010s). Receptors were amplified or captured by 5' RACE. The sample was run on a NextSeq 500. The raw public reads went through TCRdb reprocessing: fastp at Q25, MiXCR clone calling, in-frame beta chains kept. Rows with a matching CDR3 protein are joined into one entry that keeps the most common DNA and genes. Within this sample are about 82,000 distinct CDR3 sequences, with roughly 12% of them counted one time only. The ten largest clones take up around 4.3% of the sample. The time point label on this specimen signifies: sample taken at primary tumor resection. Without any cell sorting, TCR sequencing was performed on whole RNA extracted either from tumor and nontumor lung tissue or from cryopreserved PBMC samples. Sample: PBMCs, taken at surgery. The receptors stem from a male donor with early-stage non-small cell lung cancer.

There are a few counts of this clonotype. CDR3 region: CASSPQVWIEWVNTEAFF. CDR3 coding DNA: TGTGCCAGCAGCCCCCAAGTTTGGATAGAATGGGTCAACACTGAAGCTTTCTTT. The J gene is TRBJ1-1, the V gene TRBV4-2; no clear D gene. Germline V gene data show CDR1 as LGHNA and CDR2 as YNFKEQ. The CDR3 is 18 amino acids. V was trimmed by 4 bases and J by 2 bases, leaving 23 bases between them.

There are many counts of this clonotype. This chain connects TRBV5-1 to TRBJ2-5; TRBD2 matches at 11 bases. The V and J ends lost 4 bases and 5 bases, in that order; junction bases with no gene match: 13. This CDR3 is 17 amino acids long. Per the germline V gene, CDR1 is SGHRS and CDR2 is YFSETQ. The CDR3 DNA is TGCGCCAGCAGCCCCGGGGTAGCGGGGGGGCCTCCGGAGACCCAGTACTTC. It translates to CASSPGVAGGPPETQYF.

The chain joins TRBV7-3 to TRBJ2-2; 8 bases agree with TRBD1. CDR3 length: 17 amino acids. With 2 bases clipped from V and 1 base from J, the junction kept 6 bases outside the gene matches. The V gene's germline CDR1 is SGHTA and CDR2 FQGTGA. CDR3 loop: CASSLFEGQGNTGELFF. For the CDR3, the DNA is TGTGCCAGCAGCTTATTTGAAGGACAGGGGAACACCGGGGAGCTGTTTTTT.

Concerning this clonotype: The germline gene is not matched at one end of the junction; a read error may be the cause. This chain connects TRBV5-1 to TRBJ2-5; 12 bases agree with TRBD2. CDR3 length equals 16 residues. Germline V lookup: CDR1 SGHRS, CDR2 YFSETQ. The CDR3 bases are TGCGCCAGCAACTTGGGGACTAGCGGGCCCCAAGAGACCCAGTACTTC. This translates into CASNLGTSGPQETQYF.

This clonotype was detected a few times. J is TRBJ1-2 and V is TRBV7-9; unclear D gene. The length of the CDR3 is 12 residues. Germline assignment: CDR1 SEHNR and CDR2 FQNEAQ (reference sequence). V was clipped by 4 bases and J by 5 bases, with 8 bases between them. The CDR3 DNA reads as TGTGCCAGCAGCTCTTCAATGTATGGCTACACCTTC. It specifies CASSSSMYGYTF.

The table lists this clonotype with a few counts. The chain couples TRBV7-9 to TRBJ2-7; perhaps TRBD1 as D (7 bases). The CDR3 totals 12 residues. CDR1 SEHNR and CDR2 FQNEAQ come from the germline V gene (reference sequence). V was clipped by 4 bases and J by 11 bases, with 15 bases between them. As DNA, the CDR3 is TGTGCCAGCAGCTCCCAGGGGGGCGGGAAGTACTTC. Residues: CASSSQGGGKYF.

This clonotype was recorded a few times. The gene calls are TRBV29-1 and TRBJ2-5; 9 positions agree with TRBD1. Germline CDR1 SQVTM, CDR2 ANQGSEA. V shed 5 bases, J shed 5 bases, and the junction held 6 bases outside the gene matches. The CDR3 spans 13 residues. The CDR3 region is CSVPQGAGETQYF. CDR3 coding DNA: TGCAGCGTTCCACAGGGGGCAGGGGAGACCCAGTACTTC.

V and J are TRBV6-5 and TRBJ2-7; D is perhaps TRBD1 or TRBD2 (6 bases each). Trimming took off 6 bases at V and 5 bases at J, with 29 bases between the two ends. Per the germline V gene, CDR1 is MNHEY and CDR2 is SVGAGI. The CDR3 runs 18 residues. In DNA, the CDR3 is TGTGCCAGCAGCCCCACACCGCGGGACACCCATACTATCCACGAGCAGTACTTC. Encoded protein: CASSPTPRDTHTIHEQYF.

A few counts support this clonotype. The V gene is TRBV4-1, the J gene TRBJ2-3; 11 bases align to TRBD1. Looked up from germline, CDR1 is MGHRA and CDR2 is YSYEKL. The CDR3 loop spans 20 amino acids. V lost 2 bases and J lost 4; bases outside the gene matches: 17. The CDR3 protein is CASSQQEVAPGTGGADTQYF. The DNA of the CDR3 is TGCGCCAGCAGCCAACAAGAGGTCGCGCCCGGGACAGGGGGGGCAGATACGCAGTATTTT.

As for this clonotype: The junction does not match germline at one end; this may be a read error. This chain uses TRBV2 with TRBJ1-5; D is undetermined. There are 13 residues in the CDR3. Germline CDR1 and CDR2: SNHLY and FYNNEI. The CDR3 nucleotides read TGTGCCAGCAGTGTTACGGGTTTCCAGCCCCAGAATTTT. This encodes CASSVTGFQPQNF.

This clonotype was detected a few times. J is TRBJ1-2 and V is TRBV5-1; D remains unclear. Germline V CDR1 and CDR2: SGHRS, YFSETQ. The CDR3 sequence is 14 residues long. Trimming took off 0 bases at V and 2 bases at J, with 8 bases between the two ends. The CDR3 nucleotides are TGCGCCAGCAGCTTGGAGAGCCTGAACTATGGCTACACCTTC. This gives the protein CASSLESLNYGYTF.

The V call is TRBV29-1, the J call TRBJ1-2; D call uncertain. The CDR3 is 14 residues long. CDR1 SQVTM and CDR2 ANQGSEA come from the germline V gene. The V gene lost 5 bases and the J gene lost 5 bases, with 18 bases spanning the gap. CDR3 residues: CSVSSAGPGYGYTF. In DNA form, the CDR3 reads TGCAGCGTTAGTTCGGCGGGCCCGGGGTATGGCTACACCTTC. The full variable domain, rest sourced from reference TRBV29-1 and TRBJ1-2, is SAVISQKPSRDICQRGTSLTIQCQVDSQVTMMFWYRQQPGQSLTLIATANQGSEATYESGFVIDKFPISRPNLTFSTLTVSNMSPEDSSIYLCSVSSAGPGYGYTFGSGTRLTVV.

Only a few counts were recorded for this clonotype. The CDR3 DNA reads TGCAGTGCGGGAAGAGGACAGGCTAATGAAAAACTGTTTTTT. It yields the protein CSAGRGQANEKLFF. The chain uses TRBV20-1 and TRBJ1-4; 7 bases line up with TRBD1. The CDR3 has 14 amino acids. V lost 6 bases and J lost 3; bases outside the gene matches: 7. Germline V gene lookup returns CDR1 DFQATT and CDR2 SNEGSKA (reference sequence).

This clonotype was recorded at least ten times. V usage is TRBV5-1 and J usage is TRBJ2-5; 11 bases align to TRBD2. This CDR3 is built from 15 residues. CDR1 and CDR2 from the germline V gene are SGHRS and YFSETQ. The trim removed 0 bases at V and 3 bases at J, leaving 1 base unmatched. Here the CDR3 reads CASSLVLAGEETQYF. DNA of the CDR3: TGCGCCAGCAGCTTGGTACTAGCGGGAGAAGAGACCCAGTACTTC.

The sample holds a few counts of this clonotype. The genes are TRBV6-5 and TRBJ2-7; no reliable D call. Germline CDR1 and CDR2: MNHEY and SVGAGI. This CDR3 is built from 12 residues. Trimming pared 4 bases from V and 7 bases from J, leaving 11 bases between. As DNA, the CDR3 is TGTGCCAGCAGTTCCCCTCCCGGGGAGCAGTACTTC. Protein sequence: CASSSPPGEQYF.

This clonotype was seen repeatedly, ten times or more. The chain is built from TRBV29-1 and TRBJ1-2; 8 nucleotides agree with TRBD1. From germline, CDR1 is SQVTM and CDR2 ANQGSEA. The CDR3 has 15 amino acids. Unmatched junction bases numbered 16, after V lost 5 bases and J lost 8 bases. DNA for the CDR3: TGCAGCGTTTCATACCCGGGACAGGTCCCGGGGGGCTACACCTTC. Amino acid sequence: CSVSYPGQVPGGYTF.

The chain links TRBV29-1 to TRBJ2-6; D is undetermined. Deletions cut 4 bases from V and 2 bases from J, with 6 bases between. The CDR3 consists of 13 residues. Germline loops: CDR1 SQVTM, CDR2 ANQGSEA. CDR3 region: CSVGGTGANVLTF. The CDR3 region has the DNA TGCAGCGTTGGGGGAACTGGGGCCAACGTCCTGACTTTC.

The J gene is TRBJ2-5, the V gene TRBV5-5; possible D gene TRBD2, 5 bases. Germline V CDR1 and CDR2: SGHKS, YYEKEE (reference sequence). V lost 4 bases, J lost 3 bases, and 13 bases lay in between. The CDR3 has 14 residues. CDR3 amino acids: CASSQHVGEETQYF. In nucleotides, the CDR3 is TGTGCCAGCAGCCAGCACGTCGGGGAAGAGACCCAGTACTTC.

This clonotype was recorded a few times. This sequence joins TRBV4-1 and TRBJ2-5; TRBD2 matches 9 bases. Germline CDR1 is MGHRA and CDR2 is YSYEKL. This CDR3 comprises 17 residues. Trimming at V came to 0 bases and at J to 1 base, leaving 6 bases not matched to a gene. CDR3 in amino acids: CASSQEWRGGFQETQYF. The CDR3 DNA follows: TGCGCCAGCAGCCAAGAGTGGCGGGGGGGATTCCAAGAGACCCAGTACTTC.

CDR3 bases: TGCGCCAGCAGCGGTATGCAGGGTACCGCTGAAGCTTTCTTT. Amino acid sequence: CASSGMQGTAEAFF. This rearrangement joins TRBV5-1 to TRBJ1-1, with D perhaps matching TRBD1 (5 bases). The CDR3 is 14 amino acids. V lost 4 bases and J lost 6, with 16 bases in between. Germline V gene data show CDR1 as SGHRS and CDR2 as YFSETQ.

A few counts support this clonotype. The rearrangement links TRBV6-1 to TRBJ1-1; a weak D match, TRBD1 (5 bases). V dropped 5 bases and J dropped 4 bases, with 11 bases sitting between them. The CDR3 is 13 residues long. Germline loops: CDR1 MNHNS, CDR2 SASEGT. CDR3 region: CASSPPGGTEAFF. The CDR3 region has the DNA TGTGCCAGCAGTCCCCCCGGGGGCACTGAAGCTTTCTTT.

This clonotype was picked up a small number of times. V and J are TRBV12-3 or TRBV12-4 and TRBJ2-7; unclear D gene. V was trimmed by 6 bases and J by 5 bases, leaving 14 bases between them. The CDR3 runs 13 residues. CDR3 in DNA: TGTGCCAGCAGATCGGGTTCCAAGGACGAGCAGTACTTC. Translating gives CASRSGSKDEQYF.

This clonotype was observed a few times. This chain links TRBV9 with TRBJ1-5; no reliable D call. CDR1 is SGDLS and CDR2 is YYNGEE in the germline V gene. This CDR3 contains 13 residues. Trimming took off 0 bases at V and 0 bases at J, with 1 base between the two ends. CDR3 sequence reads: CASSVGSNQPQHF. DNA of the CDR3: TGTGCCAGCAGCGTAGGTAGCAATCAGCCCCAGCATTTT.

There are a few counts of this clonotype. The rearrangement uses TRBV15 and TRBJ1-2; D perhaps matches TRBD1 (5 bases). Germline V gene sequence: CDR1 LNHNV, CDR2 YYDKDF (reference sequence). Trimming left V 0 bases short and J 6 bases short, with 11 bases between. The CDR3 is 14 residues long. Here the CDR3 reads CATSRDGGSDGYTF. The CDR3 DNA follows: TGTGCCACCAGCAGAGACGGGGGGAGCGATGGCTACACCTTC.

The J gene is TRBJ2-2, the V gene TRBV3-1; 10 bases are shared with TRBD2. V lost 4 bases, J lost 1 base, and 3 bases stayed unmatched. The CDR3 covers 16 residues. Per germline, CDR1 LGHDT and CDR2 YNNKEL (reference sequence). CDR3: CASSLWTSGNTGELFF. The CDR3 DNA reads TGTGCCAGCAGCCTTTGGACTAGCGGGAACACCGGGGAGCTGTTTTTT. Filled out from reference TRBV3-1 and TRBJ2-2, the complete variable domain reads DTAVSQTPKYLVTQMGNDKSIKCEQNLGHDTMYWYKQDSKKFLKIMFSYNNKELIINETVPNRFSPKSPDKAHLNLHINSLELGDSAVYFCASSLWTSGNTGELFFGEGSRLTVL.